These T cell receptor beta chains were read from a single sample in a study of identical twins. TCRdb independently ran MiXCR on the 5' RACE reads; one entry per CDR3 protein. The data show 700,000 or so distinct CDR3 sequences, over 8.5% seen once. In addition, the sample was reused for a study of yellow fever vaccine responses in identical twins.

Sequencing used PBMCs. The source of these receptors is a woman aged 18-29 years in good health. Both conserved end residues are part of each CDR3. Fields, in order: J gene, V gene, CDR3 length, D gene, clone size, CDR3 protein, CDR3 DNA. The D gene is left open where the match is weak. A row's size may be missing; if present it is once, few, many or a size class.

>TRBJ2-7|TRBV3-1|12|.|.
CASTRSGREQYF
TGTGCCAGCACTCGGTCCGGGCGCGAGCAGTACTTC
>TRBJ2-2|TRBV6-5|18|TRBD2|.
CASSYSGGLAGVAGELFF
TGTGCCAGCAGTTACTCGGGTGGTCTAGCGGGAGTCGCCGGGGAGCTGTTTTTT
>TRBJ2-7|TRBV6-5|15|TRBD1|many
CASSYSRDRVYEQYF
TGTGCCAGCAGTTACTCCCGGGACAGGGTCTACGAGCAGTACTTC
>TRBJ2-2|TRBV9|17|.|.
CASSVGLGRKGAGELFF
TGTGCCAGCAGCGTAGGATTGGGACGCAAAGGCGCCGGGGAGCTGTTTTTT
>TRBJ2-1|TRBV11-2|19|TRBD1|few
CASSSDPGQGGWSYNEQFF
TGTGCCAGCAGCTCTGACCCGGGACAGGGCGGGTGGTCCTACAATGAGCAGTTCTTC
>TRBJ2-1|TRBV28|15|.|.
CASRSLGSSYNEQFF
TGTGCCAGCAGAAGCCTAGGGAGCTCCTACAATGAGCAGTTCTTC
>TRBJ2-5|TRBV3-1|18|TRBD2|.
CASSQDGTSGGLGETQYF
TGTGCCAGCAGCCAAGATGGTACTAGCGGCGGGTTGGGAGAGACCCAGTACTTC
>TRBJ2-5|TRBV20-1|13|TRBD1|.
CSVGQGIKETQYF
TGCAGTGTTGGACAGGGCATTAAAGAGACCCAGTACTTC
>TRBJ2-1|TRBV2|15|TRBD2|.
CASSAGTSRYNEQFF
TGTGCCAGCAGTGCCGGGACTAGCAGATACAATGAGCAGTTCTTC
>TRBJ2-3|TRBV5-1|15|.|few
CASSLEAGTTDTQYF
TGCGCCAGCAGCTTGGAAGCCGGGACGACAGATACGCAGTATTTT
>TRBJ2-4|TRBV20-1|13|.|few
CSASKGAKNIQYF
TGCAGTGCTAGTAAGGGGGCCAAAAACATTCAGTACTTC
>TRBJ1-5|TRBV20-1|14|.|few
CSARDVATNQPQHF
TGCAGTGCTAGGGACGTGGCGACAAATCAGCCCCAGCATTTT
>TRBJ2-1|TRBV11-2|18|TRBD2|.
CASSPTTPRTSGNNEQFF
TGTGCCAGCAGCCCCACAACACCCAGGACTAGCGGTAACAATGAGCAGTTCTTC
>TRBJ2-2|TRBV2|15|.|.
CASSALKGGTGELFF
TGTGCCAGCAGTGCCCTCAAGGGGGGAACCGGGGAGCTGTTTTTT
>TRBJ2-7|TRBV11-3|14|.|few
CASSLGVGPYEQYF
TGTGCCAGCAGCTTAGGGGTAGGGCCCTACGAGCAGTACTTC
>TRBJ2-1|TRBV24-1|16|TRBD1|many
CATSDSWDSSYNEQFF
TGTGCCACCAGTGATTCCTGGGACAGTTCCTACAATGAGCAGTTCTTC
>TRBJ2-1|TRBV12-3/TRBV12-4|13|.|many
CASSLVRGHEQFF
TGTGCCAGCAGTCTCGTCCGCGGTCATGAGCAGTTCTTC
>TRBJ2-6|TRBV11-1|19|.|few
CASSLARQGPPSGANVLTF
TGTGCCAGCAGCTTAGCTCGTCAGGGCCCACCTTCTGGGGCCAACGTCCTGACTTTC
>TRBJ2-1|TRBV7-8|13|.|many
CASSYDRGDEQFF
TGTGCCAGCAGCTACGATCGCGGGGATGAGCAGTTCTTC
>TRBJ2-6|TRBV29-1|16|TRBD1|.
CSVADRDLIGANVLTF
TGCAGCGTTGCAGACAGGGACCTTATCGGGGCCAACGTCCTGACTTTC
>TRBJ2-3|TRBV28|13|.|few
CASSPGLRDTQYF
TGTGCCAGCAGCCCCGGATTGAGAGATACGCAGTATTTT